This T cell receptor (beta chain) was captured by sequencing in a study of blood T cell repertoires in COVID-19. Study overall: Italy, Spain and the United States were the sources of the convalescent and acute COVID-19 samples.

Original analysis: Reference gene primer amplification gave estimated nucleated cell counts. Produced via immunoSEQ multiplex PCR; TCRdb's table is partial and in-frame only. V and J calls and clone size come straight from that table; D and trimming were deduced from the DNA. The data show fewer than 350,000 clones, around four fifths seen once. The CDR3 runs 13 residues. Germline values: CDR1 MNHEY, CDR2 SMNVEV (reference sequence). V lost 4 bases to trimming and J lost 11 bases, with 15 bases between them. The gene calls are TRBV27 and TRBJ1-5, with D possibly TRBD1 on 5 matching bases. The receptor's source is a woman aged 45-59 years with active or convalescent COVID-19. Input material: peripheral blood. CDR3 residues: CASSSLRVTTQHF. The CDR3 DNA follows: TGTGCCAGCAGTTCCCTCAGGGTTACGACCCAGCATTTT.